The clone carrying this T cell receptor (beta chain) was observed a single time. The target antigen is unknown. The data were obtained in a study of blood T cells in healthy people across ages. Across the study: Roughly one uniquely barcoded beta molecule per two T cells was captured.

General observations from the study: Age brought a roughly linear fall in TCR beta diversity measured per million T cells. Aged donors had fewer naive CD4+ cells and lower diversity than long-lived donors. Unsorted PBMCs blocked a conclusive comparison of naive and antigen-experienced cells.

This CDR3 is built from 14 residues. The germline V gene encodes CDR1 SGHTA and CDR2 FQGNSA. Trimming shortened V by 5 bases and J by 5 bases, and 15 bases separated the two germline ends. PCR was performed a second time for about 6 to 12 cycles using a sample-barcoded 5' primer and a J-beta primer mix. MiXCR was run by TCRdb on the 5' RACE reads, yielding one entry per CDR3 protein. The data show hundreds of thousands of distinct CDR3 sequences, 56% seen once. The chain links TRBV7-2 to TRBJ1-1; D gene uncertain. The TCR comes from a man aged 35-49 years in good health. The source material was blood. This chain's CDR3 is CASSPRNRGTEAFF. The CDR3 DNA reads TGTGCCAGCAGCCCCCGGAACCGCGGTACTGAAGCTTTCTTT.